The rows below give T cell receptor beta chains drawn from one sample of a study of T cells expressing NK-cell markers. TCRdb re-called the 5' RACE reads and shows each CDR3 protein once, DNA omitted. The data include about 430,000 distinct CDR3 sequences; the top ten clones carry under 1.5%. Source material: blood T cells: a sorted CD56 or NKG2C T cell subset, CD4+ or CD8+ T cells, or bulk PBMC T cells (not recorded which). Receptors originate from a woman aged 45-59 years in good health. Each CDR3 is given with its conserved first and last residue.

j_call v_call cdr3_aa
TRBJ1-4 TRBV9 CASSDPVGTAKLFF
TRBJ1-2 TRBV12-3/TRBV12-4 CASSLAGVGYGYTF
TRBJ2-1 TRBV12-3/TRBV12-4 CASRPRDRGDEQFF
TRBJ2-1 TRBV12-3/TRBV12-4 CASSQARVGYNEQFF
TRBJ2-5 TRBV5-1 CASSLRPGHIQETQYF
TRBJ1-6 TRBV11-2 CASSQGGVSPLHF
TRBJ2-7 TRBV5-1 CASSRTGGQSSYEQYF
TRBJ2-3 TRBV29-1 CSVGLAGVVDTQYF
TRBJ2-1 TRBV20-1 CSAFSGTGSNEQFF
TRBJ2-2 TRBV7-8 CASSSTGGETGELFF
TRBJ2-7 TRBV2 CASEGRDHLYEQYF
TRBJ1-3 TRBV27 CAEDWQGRGNTIYF
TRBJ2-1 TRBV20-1 CSARDVAGPSGEQFF
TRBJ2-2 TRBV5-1 CASRRREQEELFF
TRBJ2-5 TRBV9 CASSRGGPEETQYF
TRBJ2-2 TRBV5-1 CASSPSALNTGELFF
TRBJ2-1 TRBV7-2 CASSLTVRNEQFF
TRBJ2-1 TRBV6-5 CASSYDLINEQFF
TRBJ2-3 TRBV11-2 CASSSLALESTDTQYF
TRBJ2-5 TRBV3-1 CASSQYGRETQYF
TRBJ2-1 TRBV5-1 CASSLAGQGPYNEQFF
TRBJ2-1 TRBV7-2 CASSPSGSRDREQFF
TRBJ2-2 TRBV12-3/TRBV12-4 CASSLDVGRPAGELFF
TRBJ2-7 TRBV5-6 CASSKGLSYEQYF
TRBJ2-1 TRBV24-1 CATSDFSLAQFF
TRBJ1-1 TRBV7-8 CASSQMGTEAFF
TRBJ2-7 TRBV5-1 CASSLGLRGSFEQYF
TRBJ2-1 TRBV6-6 CASRSPGQGGDEQFF
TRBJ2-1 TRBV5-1 CASSLLTSGSQNEQFF
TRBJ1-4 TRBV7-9 CASSLDWTTDEKLFF
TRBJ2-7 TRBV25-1 CASSAGNEQYF
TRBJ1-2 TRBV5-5 CASSLAPGDNGYTF
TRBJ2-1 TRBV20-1 CSATSHSYNEQFF
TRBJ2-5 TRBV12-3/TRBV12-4 CASSFGQGHLQLAANQETQYF
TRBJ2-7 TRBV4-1 CASSPGTGFDEQYF
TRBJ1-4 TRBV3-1 CASSPSGAVNEKLFF
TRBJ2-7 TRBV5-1 CASSLLEDTYEQYF
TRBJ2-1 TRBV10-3 CAISGAGGANEQFF
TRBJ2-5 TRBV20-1 CSGTGGGAETQYF
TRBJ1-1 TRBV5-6 CASSSDRGLTEAFF
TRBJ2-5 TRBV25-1 CASSGVGHQETQYF
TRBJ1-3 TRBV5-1 CASSWYGSSGNTIYF
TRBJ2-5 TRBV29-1 CSVAPGPGAGTQYF
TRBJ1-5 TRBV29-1 CSVWTGGLFEPQHF
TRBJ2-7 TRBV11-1 CASSRQTGTTLYEQYF
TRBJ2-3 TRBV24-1 CATSADVPDTQYF
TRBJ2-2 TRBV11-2 CASSLLAGQTNGSWELFF
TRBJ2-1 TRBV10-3 CATLGQGSYNEQFF
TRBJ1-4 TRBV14 CASSQGRVVNEKLFF
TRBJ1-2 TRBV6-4 CASSDRQGFSYGYTF
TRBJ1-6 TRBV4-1 CASSQVGRGNSPLHF